Listed here are 8 T cell receptor beta chains from one sample, sequenced in a study of human versus mouse CDR3 diversity and MHC coevolution. Sequencing was performed with immunoSEQ multiplex PCR; in TCRdb, only in-frame clones are kept and a portion is missing. The sample holds about 60,000 clones, around 94% seen once. Sequencing input: naive CD4+ T cells from blood. Stated subset: CD45RO-negative CD62L-positive naive CD4 T cells. Every receptor here comes from a person aged 60 to 70 in good health.

With respect to this clone: Within the sample, other DNA sequences also encode this same CDR3. The V and J genes are TRBV6-5 and TRBJ2-7; 7 bases fit TRBD1. Trimming at V came to 2 bases and at J to 2 bases, leaving 3 bases not matched to a gene. CDR3 length: 14 residues. Per the germline V gene, CDR1 is MNHEY and CDR2 is SVGAGI. The CDR3 spells CASSYRDSAYEQYF. The CDR3 DNA sequence: TGTGCCAGCAGTTACCGGGACAGCGCCTACGAGCAGTACTTC.

The rearrangement joins TRBV6-6 to TRBJ2-7; D is perhaps TRBD1 (6 bases). The V end lost 1 base, the J end lost 2 bases, and 12 bases lay between the germline ends. Germline lookup yields CDR1 MNHNY and CDR2 SVGAGI (reference sequence). The CDR3 has 15 residues. The CDR3 here is CASSYFRDKAYEQYF. The CDR3 DNA follows: TGTGCCAGCAGTTACTTTCGGGACAAAGCCTACGAGCAGTACTTC.

V is TRBV7-3 and J is TRBJ2-1, with 11 bases fitting TRBD2. Germline assignment: CDR1 SGHTA and CDR2 FQGTGA. With 5 bases clipped from V and 4 bases from J, the junction kept 13 bases outside the gene matches. This CDR3 has 18 amino acids. In DNA form, the CDR3 reads TGTGCCAGCAGCCCAACAGCCCCGTTAGCGGGAGGGTACAATGAGCAGTTCTTC. Protein sequence: CASSPTAPLAGGYNEQFF.

The gene calls are TRBV5-1 and TRBJ2-7; 9 bases align to TRBD2. The CDR3 is made up of 16 amino acids. The V gene end was trimmed by 4 bases and the J gene end by 5 bases; junction bases not matched to a gene: 13. Germline lookup yields CDR1 SGHRS and CDR2 YFSETQ. The CDR3 loop reads CASSPGRGGAGHEQYF. DNA of the CDR3: TGCGCCAGCAGCCCGGGGCGGGGGGGGGCCGGCCACGAGCAGTACTTC.

The chain employs TRBV5-6 and TRBJ1-3, with 7 bases fitting TRBD1. The length of the CDR3 is 15 residues. Trimming removed 4 bases from V and 0 bases from J; junction bases left unmatched: 4. Per the germline V gene, CDR1 is SGHDT and CDR2 is YYEEEE. The CDR3, as DNA: TGTGCCAGCAGCCGGGACAGTTCCTCTGGAAACACCATATATTTT. Translated: CASSRDSSSGNTIYF. Combining the CDR3 with reference TRBV5-6 and TRBJ1-3 gives the whole variable domain DAGVTQSPTHLIKTRGQQVTLRCSPKSGHDTVSWYQQALGQGPQFIFQYYEEEERQRGNFPDRFSGHQFPNYSSELNVNALLLGDSALYLCASSRDSSSGNTIYFGEGSWLTVV.

This sequence joins TRBV7-8 and TRBJ2-5; 9 bases are shared with TRBD2. The better agreement between TRBJ2-7 and the DNA end casts doubt on the J call. CDR3 length equals 14 residues. Germline CDR1 SGHVS, CDR2 FQNEAQ. The CDR3 DNA follows: TGTGCCAGCAACCCCCTAGCGGGATTTTCCGAGCAGTACTTC. Amino acid sequence: CASNPLAGFSEQYF.

CDR3 nucleotide sequence: TGCGCCAGCAGCTCCCAGCTAGCGGGAGGTAACGAGCAGTACTTC. Its translation is CASSSQLAGGNEQYF. This sequence joins TRBV5-1 and TRBJ2-7, with TRBD2 matching 11 bases. The CDR3 has 15 residues. Unmatched junction bases numbered 7, after V lost 3 bases and J lost 5 bases. Germline V gives CDR1 SGHRS, CDR2 YFSETQ.

The chain couples TRBV6-5 to TRBJ2-5; 9 nucleotides agree with TRBD1. The J call may be mistaken, given a closer DNA end match to TRBJ2-7. This CDR3 contains 13 residues. Germline V lookup: CDR1 MNHEY, CDR2 SVGAGI. The CDR3, as DNA: TGTGCCAGCCAGATGACAGGGGGCTACGAGCAGTACTTC. Residues: CASQMTGGYEQYF.